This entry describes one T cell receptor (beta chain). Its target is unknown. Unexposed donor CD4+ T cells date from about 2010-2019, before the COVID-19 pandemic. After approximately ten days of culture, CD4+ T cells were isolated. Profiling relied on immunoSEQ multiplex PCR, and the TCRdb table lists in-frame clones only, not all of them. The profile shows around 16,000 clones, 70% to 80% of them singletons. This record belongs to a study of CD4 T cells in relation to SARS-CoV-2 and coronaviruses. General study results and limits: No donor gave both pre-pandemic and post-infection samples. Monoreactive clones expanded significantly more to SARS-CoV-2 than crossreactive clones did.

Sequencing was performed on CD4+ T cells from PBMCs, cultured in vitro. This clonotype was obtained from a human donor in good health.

The CDR3, as DNA: TGCGCCAGCAGTGATTCGGGGGCCGGGGAGCTGTTTTTT. Translating gives CASSDSGAGELFF. The chain couples TRBV10-1 to TRBJ2-2; a possible D gene is TRBD2 (6 bases). CDR3 length equals 13 residues. Trimming stripped 3 bases from V and 6 bases from J, with 8 bases between. Germline assignment: CDR1 WNHNN and CDR2 SYGVQD (reference sequence).